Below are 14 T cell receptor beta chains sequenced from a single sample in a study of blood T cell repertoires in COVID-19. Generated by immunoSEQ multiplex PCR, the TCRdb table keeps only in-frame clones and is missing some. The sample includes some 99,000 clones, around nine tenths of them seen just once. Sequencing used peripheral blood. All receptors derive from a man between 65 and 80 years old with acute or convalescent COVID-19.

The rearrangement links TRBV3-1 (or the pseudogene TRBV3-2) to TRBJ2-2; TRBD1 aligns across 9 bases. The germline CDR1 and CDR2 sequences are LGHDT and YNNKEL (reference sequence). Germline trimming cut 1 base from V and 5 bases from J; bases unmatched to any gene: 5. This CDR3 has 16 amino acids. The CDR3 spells CASSQGGQGGTGELFF. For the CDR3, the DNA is TGTGCCAGCAGCCAAGGGGGACAGGGCGGGACCGGGGAGCTGTTTTTT.

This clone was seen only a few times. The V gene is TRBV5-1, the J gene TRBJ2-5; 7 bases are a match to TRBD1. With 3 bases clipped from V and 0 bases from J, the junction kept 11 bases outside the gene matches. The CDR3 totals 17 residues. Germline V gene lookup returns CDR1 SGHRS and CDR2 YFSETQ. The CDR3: CASSSNRRTGYQETQYF. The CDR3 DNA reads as TGCGCCAGCAGCTCCAACCGCCGGACAGGCTACCAAGAGACCCAGTACTTC.

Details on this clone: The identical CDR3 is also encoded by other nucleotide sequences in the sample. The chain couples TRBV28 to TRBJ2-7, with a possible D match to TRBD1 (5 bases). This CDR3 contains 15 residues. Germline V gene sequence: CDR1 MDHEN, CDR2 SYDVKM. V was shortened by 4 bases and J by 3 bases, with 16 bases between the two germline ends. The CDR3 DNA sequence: TGTGCCAGCAGTTCCCACAGACCCCAGGGCTACGAGCAGTACTTC. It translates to CASSSHRPQGYEQYF.

The CDR3 here is CASSSSGGAANEQFF. The CDR3 nucleotides read TGTGCCAGCAGCTCCAGCGGGGGGGCCGCGAATGAGCAGTTCTTC. The rearrangement joins TRBV7-3 to TRBJ2-1; 10 bases line up with TRBD2. The CDR3 is made up of 15 amino acids. The V and J ends lost 4 bases and 7 bases, in that order; junction bases with no gene match: 7. Per the germline V gene, CDR1 is SGHTA and CDR2 is FQGTGA.

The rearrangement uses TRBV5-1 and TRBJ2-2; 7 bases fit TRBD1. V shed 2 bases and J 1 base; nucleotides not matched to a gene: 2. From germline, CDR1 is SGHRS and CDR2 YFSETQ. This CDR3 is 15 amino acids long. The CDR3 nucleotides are TGCGCCAGCAGCTTCACAGGGGTGAACACCGGGGAGCTGTTTTTT. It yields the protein CASSFTGVNTGELFF.

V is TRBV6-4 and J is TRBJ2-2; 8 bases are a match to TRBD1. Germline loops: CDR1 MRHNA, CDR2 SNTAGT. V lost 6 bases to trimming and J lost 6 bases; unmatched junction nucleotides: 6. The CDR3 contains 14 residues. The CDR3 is CASSEDRESGELFF. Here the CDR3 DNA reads TGTGCCAGCAGCGAGGACAGGGAATCCGGGGAGCTGTTTTTT.

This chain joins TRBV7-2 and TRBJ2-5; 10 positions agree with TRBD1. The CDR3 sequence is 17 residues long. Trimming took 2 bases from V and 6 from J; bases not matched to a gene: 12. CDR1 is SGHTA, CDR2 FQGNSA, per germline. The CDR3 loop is CASSLIGRDRGFQTQYF. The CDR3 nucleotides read TGTGCCAGCAGCTTAATTGGGCGGGACAGGGGATTTCAGACCCAGTACTTC. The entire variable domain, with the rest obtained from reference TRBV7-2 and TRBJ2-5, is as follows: GAGVSQSPSNKVTEKGKDVELRCDPISGHTALYWYRQSLGQGLEFLIYFQGNSAPDKSGLPSDRFSAERTGGSVSTLTIQRTQQEDSAVYLCASSLIGRDRGFQTQYFGPGTRLLVL.

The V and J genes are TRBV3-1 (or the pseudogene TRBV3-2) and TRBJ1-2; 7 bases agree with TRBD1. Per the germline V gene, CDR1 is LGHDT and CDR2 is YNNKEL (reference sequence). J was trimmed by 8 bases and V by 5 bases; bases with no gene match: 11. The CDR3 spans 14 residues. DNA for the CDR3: TGTGCCAGCAGCGCGTCCGAGACAGGGACGGGCTACACCTTC. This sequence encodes CASSASETGTGYTF.

The CDR3 region is CASSYQGASKSLHF. The CDR3 DNA reads TGTGCCAGCAGTTATCAGGGTGCTTCAAAATCCCTCCACTTT. The chain recombines TRBV6-5 with TRBJ1-6; perhaps TRBD1 as D (5 bases). The CDR3 sequence is 14 residues long. V lost 3 bases to trimming and J lost 14 bases, with 17 bases between them. Germline loops: CDR1 MNHEY, CDR2 SVGAGI.

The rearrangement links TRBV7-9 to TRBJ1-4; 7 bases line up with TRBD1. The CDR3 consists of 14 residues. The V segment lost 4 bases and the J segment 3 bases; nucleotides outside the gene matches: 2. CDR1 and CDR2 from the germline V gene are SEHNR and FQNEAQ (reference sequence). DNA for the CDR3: TGTGCCAGCAGCTGGACAGGTGCTAATGAAAAACTGTTTTTT. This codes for CASSWTGANEKLFF.

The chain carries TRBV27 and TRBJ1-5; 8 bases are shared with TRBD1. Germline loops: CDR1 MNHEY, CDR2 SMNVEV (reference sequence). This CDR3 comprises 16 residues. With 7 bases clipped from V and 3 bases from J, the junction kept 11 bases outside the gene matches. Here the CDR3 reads CASKGRGLSSNQPQHF. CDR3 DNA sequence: TGTGCCAGCAAGGGCAGGGGGCTTTCATCCAATCAGCCCCAGCATTTT.

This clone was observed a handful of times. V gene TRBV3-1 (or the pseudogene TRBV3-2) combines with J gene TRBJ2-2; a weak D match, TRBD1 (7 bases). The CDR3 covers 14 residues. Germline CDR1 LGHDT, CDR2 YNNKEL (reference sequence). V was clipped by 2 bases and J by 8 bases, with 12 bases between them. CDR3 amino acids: CASSQFQGGGELFF. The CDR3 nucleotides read TGTGCCAGCAGCCAATTCCAGGGGGGTGGGGAGCTGTTTTTT.

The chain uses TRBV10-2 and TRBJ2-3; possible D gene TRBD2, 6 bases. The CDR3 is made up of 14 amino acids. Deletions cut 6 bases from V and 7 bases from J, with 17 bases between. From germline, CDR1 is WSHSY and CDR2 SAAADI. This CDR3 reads CASSGGESAYTQYF. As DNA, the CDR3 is TGCGCCAGCAGCGGCGGGGAAAGTGCATATACGCAGTATTTT.

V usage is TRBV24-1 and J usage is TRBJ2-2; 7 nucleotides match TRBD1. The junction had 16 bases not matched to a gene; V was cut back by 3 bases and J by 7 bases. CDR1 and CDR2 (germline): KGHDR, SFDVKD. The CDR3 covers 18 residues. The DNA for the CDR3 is TGTGCCACCAGTGATCTTTTTGCCCCGGGACAGAGGGGCGGGGAGCTGTTTTTT. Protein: CATSDLFAPGQRGGELFF.